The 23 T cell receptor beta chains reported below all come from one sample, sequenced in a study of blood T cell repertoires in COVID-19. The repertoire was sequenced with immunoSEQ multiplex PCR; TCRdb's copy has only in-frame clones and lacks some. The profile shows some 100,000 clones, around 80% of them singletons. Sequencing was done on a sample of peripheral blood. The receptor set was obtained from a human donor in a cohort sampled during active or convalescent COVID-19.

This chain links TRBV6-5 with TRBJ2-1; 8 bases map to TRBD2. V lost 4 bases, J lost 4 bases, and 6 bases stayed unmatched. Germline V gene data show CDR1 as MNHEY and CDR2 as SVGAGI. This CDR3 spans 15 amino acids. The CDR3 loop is CASSSRTSIYNEQFF. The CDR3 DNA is TGTGCCAGCAGTTCCAGGACTAGCATTTACAATGAGCAGTTCTTC.

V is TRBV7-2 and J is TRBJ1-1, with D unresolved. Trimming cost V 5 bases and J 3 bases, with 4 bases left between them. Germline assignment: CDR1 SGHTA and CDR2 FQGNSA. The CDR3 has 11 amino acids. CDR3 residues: CASSPDTEAFF. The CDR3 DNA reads TGTGCCAGCAGCCCGGACACTGAAGCTTTCTTT.

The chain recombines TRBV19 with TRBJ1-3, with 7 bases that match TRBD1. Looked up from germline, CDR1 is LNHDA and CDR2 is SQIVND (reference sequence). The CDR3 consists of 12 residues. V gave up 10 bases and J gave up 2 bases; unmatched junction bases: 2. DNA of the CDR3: TGTGCCACCCAGGGGGCTGGAAACACCATATATTTT. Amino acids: CATQGAGNTIYF.

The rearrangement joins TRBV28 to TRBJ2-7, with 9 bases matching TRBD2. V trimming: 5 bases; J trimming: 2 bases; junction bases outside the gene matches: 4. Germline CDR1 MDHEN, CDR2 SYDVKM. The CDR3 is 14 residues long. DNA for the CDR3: TGTGCCAGCAGTGGTCAGCGGGGGGCCTACGAGCAGTACTTC. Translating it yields CASSGQRGAYEQYF.

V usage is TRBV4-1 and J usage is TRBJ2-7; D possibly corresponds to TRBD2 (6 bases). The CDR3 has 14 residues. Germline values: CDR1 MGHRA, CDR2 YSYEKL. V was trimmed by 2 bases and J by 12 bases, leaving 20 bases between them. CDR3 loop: CASSQTLEGLLRYF. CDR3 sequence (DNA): TGCGCCAGCAGCCAAACTCTGGAGGGACTTTTAAGGTACTTC.

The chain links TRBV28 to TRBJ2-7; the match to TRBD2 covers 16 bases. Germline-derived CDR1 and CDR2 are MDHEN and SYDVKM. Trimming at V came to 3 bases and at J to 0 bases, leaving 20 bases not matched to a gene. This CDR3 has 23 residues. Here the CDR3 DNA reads TGTGCCAGCAGTTTGCCCACCGGGACTAGCGGGAGGGCCCACATCCTGAGCTCCTACGAGCAGTACTTC. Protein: CASSLPTGTSGRAHILSSYEQYF.

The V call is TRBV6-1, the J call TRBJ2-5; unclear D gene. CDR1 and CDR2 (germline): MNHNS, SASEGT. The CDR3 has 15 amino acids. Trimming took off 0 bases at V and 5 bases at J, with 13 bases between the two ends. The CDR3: CASSEAGSFGETQYF. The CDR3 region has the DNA TGTGCCAGCAGTGAAGCAGGTAGCTTCGGCGAGACCCAGTACTTC.

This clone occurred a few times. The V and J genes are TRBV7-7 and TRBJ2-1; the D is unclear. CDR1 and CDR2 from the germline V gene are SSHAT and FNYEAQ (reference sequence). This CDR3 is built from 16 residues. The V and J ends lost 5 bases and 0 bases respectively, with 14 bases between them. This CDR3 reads CASSRTQVSSYNEQFF. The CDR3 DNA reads TGTGCCAGCAGCAGAACCCAGGTGAGCTCCTACAATGAGCAGTTCTTC.

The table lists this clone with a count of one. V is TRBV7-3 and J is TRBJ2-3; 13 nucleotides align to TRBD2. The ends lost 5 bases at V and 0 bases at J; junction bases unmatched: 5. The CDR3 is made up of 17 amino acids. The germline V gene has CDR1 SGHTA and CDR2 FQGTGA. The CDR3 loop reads CASSPTGLAGSTDTQYF. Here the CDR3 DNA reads TGTGCCAGCAGCCCCACGGGACTAGCGGGAAGCACAGATACGCAGTATTTT.

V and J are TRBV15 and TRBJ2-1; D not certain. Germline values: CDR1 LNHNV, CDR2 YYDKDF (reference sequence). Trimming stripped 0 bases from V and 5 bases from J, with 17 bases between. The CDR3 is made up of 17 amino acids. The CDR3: CATSRDRWLVSHNEQFF. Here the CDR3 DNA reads TGTGCCACCAGCAGAGATCGATGGCTAGTAAGCCACAATGAGCAGTTCTTC.

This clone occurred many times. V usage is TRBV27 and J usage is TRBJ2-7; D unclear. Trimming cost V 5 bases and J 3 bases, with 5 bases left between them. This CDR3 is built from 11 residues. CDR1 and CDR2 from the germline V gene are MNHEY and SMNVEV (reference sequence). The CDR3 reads CASSTNYEQYF. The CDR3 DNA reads TGTGCCAGCAGTACAAACTACGAGCAGTACTTC.

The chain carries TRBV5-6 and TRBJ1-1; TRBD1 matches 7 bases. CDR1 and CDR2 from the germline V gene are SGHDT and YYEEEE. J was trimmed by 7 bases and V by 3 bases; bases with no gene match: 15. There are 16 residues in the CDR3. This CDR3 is CASSWGMGQLSGEAFF. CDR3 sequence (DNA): TGTGCCAGCAGCTGGGGGATGGGACAGTTGAGTGGTGAAGCTTTCTTT.

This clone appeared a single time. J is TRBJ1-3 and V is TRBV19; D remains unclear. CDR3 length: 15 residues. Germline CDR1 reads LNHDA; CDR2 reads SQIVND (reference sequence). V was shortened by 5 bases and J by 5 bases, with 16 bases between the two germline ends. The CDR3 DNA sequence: TGTGCCAGTAGTTCTTGGGCCTCCCGAAGAAACACCATATATTTT. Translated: CASSSWASRRNTIYF. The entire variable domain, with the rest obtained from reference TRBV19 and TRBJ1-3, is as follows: DGGITQSPKYLFRKEGQNVTLSCEQNLNHDAMYWYRQDPGQGLRLIYYSQIVNDFQKGDIAEGYSVSREKKESFPLTVTSAQKNPTAFYLCASSSWASRRNTIYFGEGSWLTVV.

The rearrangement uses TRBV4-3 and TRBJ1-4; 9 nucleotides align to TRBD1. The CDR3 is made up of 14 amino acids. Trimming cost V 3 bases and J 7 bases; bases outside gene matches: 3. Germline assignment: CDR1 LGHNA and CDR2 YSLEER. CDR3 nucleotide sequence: TGCGCCAGCAGCCACGGGACAGGGAGTGAAAAACTGTTTTTT. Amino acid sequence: CASSHGTGSEKLFF.

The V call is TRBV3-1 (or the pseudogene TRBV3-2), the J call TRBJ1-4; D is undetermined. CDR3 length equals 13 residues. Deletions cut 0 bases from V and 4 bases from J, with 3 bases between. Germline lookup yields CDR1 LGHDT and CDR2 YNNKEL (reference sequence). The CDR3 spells CASSQEYNEKLFF. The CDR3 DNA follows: TGTGCCAGCAGCCAAGAGTATAATGAAAAACTGTTTTTT.

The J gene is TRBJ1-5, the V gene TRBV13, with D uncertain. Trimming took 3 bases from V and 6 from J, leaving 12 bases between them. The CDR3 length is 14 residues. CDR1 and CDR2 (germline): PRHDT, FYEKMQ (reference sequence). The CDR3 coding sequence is TGTGCCAGCAGCTTTCGGGAGTCCAGTCAGCCCCAGCATTTT. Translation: CASSFRESSQPQHF.

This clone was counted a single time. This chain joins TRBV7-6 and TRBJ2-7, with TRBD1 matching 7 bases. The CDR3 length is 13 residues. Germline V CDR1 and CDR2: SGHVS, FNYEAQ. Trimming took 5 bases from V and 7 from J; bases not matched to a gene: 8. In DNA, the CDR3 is TGTGCCAGCAGCCCCACAGGGGCGCGGGAGCAGTACTTC. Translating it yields CASSPTGAREQYF.

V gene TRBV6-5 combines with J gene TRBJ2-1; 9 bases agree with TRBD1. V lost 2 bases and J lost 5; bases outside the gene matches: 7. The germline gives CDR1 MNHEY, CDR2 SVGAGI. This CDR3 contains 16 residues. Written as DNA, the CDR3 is TGTGCCAGCAGTTACGTTACAGGGGGCGGCAACAATGAGCAGTTCTTC. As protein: CASSYVTGGGNNEQFF.

This CDR3 reads CASSLAGGQSGPLHF. The CDR3 nucleotides are TGTGCCAGCAGCTTAGCGGGGGGGCAAAGTGGACCCCTCCACTTT. V usage is TRBV7-8 and J usage is TRBJ1-6, with TRBD1 as a possible D gene (6 bases). The V end was cut by 0 bases, the J end by 12 bases, with 15 bases between. Germline assignment: CDR1 SGHVS and CDR2 FQNEAQ. The CDR3 has 15 amino acids.

In DNA, the CDR3 is TGTGCCAGCAGAAGATCCGGGACAGGGGGTTCACCCCTCCACTTT. Translated: CASRRSGTGGSPLHF. This chain joins TRBV28 and TRBJ1-6, with 11 bases matching TRBD1. Germline CDR1 is MDHEN and CDR2 is SYDVKM. Trimming at V came to 6 bases and at J to 9 bases, leaving 7 bases not matched to a gene. CDR3 length: 15 residues.

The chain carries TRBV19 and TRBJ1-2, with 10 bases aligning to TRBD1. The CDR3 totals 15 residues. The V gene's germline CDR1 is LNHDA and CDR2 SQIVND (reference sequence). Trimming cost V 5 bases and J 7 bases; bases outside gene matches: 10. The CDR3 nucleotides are TGTGCCAGTAGTCCTTCGCACGGGACAGGGGCTGGCTACACCTTC. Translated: CASSPSHGTGAGYTF.

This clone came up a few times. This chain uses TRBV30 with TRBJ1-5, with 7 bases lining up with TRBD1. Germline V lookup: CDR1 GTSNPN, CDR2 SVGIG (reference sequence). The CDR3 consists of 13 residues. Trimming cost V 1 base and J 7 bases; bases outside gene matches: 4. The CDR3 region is CAWSGRGQQPQHF. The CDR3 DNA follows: TGTGCCTGGAGTGGGAGGGGGCAACAGCCCCAGCATTTT. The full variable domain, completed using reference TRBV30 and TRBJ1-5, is SQTIHQWPATLVQPVGSPLSLECTVEGTSNPNLYWYRQAAGRGLQLLFYSVGIGQISSEVPQNLSASRPQDRQFILSSKKLLLSDSGFYLCAWSGRGQQPQHFGDGTRLSIL.

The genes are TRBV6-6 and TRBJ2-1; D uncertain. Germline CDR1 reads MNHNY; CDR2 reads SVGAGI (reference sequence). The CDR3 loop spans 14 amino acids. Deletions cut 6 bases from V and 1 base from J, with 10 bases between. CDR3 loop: CASRDMGSYNEQFF. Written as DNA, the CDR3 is TGTGCCAGCAGAGACATGGGTTCCTACAATGAGCAGTTCTTC.